The 16 T cell receptor beta chains reported below all come from one sample, sequenced in a study of blood T cell repertoires in COVID-19. TCRdb's table, derived via immunoSEQ multiplex PCR, lists solely in-frame clones and lacks some. The sample carries a few hundred thousand clones, more than 75% recorded once. The sample was peripheral blood. The receptors derive from a woman in her 50s with acute or convalescent COVID-19.

This clone was seen a few times. The rearrangement joins TRBV2 to TRBJ1-3; D is perhaps TRBD1 (5 bases). Trimming stripped 8 bases from V and 7 bases from J, with 12 bases between. CDR3 size: 12 residues. Germline V lookup: CDR1 SNHLY, CDR2 FYNNEI. The CDR3 sequence: CASGGAPNTIYF. The CDR3 region has the DNA TGTGCCAGCGGAGGGGCCCCCAACACCATATATTTT.

This clone was recorded a few times. CDR3 sequence: CASSAQGLGNQPQHF. DNA for the CDR3: TGTGCCAGCAGCGCGCAAGGACTCGGCAATCAGCCCCAGCATTTT. The chain has TRBV2 and TRBJ1-5; D call uncertain. The CDR3 totals 15 residues. The V gene's germline CDR1 is SNHLY and CDR2 FYNNEI. V was cut by 6 bases and J by 2 bases, with 14 bases left in between.

J is TRBJ1-2 and V is TRBV27, with 7 nucleotides matching TRBD1. CDR3 size: 15 residues. CDR1 is MNHEY and CDR2 is SMNVEV in the germline V gene (reference sequence). V was pared by 3 bases and J by 7 bases, with 11 bases of the junction left unmatched. The CDR3 here is CASSLLGQFSGGYTF. The CDR3 DNA reads as TGTGCCAGCAGTTTGTTGGGACAGTTTTCAGGTGGCTACACCTTC.

This chain uses TRBV9 with TRBJ1-1, with 9 bases that match TRBD1. The CDR3 is 13 residues long. Trimming at V came to 3 bases and at J to 8 bases, leaving 5 bases not matched to a gene. CDR1 is SGDLS and CDR2 is YYNGEE in the germline V gene. The CDR3 here is CASSARQGEEAFF. CDR3 in DNA: TGTGCCAGCAGCGCCCGACAGGGGGAGGAAGCTTTCTTT.

The gene calls are TRBV19 and TRBJ2-2, with 8 bases lining up with TRBD2. The germline V gene has CDR1 LNHDA and CDR2 SQIVND (reference sequence). Losses at the gene ends were 5 bases for V and 0 bases for J; bases not matched to a gene: 2. This CDR3 has 15 amino acids. This CDR3 reads CASSFSGTNTGELFF. CDR3 coding DNA: TGTGCCAGTAGTTTTAGCGGGACGAACACCGGGGAGCTGTTTTTT.

This chain uses TRBV6-4 with TRBJ2-7, with TRBD1 identical over 8 bases. The length of the CDR3 is 13 residues. V was pared by 4 bases and J by 5 bases, with 4 bases of the junction left unmatched. CDR1 and CDR2 (germline): MRHNA, SNTAGT. CDR3 region: CASSVDRGHEQYF. In DNA, the CDR3 is TGTGCCAGCAGTGTAGACAGGGGTCACGAGCAGTACTTC.

V is TRBV6-5 and J is TRBJ2-7, with D possibly TRBD1 on 5 matching bases. Between the trimmed V and J ends, which lost 2 bases and 3 bases, there was a span of 14 bases. CDR1 is MNHEY and CDR2 is SVGAGI in the germline V gene. CDR3 size: 15 residues. DNA of the CDR3: TGTGCCAGCAGTTACAGTTCAGGGTCGGTCTACGAGCAGTACTTC. It specifies CASSYSSGSVYEQYF.

The CDR3 DNA reads as TGTGCCAGCAGCTTAGCCCTAGCGGGAGAACCCTACAATGAGCAGTTCTTC. Protein sequence: CASSLALAGEPYNEQFF. V usage is TRBV7-2 and J usage is TRBJ2-1; 10 bases match TRBD2. Trimming at V came to 0 bases and at J to 2 bases, leaving 4 bases not matched to a gene. Germline loops: CDR1 SGHTA, CDR2 FQGNSA. This CDR3 has 17 residues.

V and J are TRBV30 and TRBJ1-5, with a possible D match to TRBD1 (5 bases). CDR1 and CDR2 (germline): GTSNPN, SVGIG (reference sequence). V was shortened by 0 bases and J by 4 bases, with 13 bases between the two germline ends. This CDR3 has 15 amino acids. This chain's CDR3 is CAWSVLGRGNQPQHF. The CDR3 DNA sequence: TGTGCCTGGAGTGTACTAGGGAGGGGTAATCAGCCCCAGCATTTT.

The chain recombines TRBV10-2 with TRBJ2-1; 10 bases match TRBD1. Losses at the gene ends were 6 bases for V and 1 base for J; bases not matched to a gene: 3. The CDR3 totals 15 residues. In germline, CDR1 is WSHSY, CDR2 SAAADI. The CDR3 region is CASRGDRGSYNEQFF. DNA of the CDR3: TGCGCCAGCAGGGGGGACAGGGGATCCTACAATGAGCAGTTCTTC.

The V call is TRBV7-3, the J call TRBJ2-7; TRBD2 matches at 7 bases. Germline V lookup: CDR1 SGHTA, CDR2 FQGTGA. This CDR3 contains 13 residues. Trimming cost V 2 bases and J 6 bases; bases outside gene matches: 4. CDR3 residues: CASSLLASGEQYF. In DNA, the CDR3 is TGTGCCAGCAGCTTACTCGCTAGCGGCGAGCAGTACTTC.

This clone has a handful of counts. The rearrangement links TRBV27 to TRBJ2-7; D is perhaps TRBD1 (6 bases). The V gene lost 5 bases and the J gene lost 1 base, with 12 bases spanning the gap. Germline CDR1 and CDR2: MNHEY and SMNVEV (reference sequence). The CDR3 spans 14 residues. CDR3 residues: CASSPRDTSYEQYF. In DNA form, the CDR3 reads TGTGCCAGCAGTCCTAGGGACACTTCCTACGAGCAGTACTTC.

The chain couples TRBV19 to TRBJ2-7; 9 positions match TRBD1. Germline CDR1 and CDR2: LNHDA and SQIVND (reference sequence). The CDR3 covers 15 residues. V dropped 7 bases and J dropped 1; count of bases not matched to a gene: 8. CDR3 region: CASTFTGGASYEQYF. CDR3 DNA sequence: TGTGCCAGTACCTTTACAGGGGGCGCATCCTACGAGCAGTACTTC.

J is TRBJ2-7 and V is TRBV28, with TRBD2 identical over 8 bases. V dropped 2 bases and J dropped 7; count of bases not matched to a gene: 13. CDR1 is MDHEN and CDR2 is SYDVKM in the germline V gene. CDR3 size: 16 residues. CDR3 nucleotide sequence: TGTGCCAGCAGTTTAGGTCTAGCGGGCTTGGTGTGGGAGCAGTACTTC. As protein: CASSLGLAGLVWEQYF.

The rearrangement joins TRBV6-6 to TRBJ2-3; 12 bases line up with TRBD1. From germline, CDR1 is MNHNY and CDR2 SVGAGI (reference sequence). The CDR3 is made up of 18 amino acids. V was clipped by 5 bases and J by 2 bases; unmatched bases: 11. For the CDR3, the DNA is TGTGCCAGCAGTCCCCGGGACAGGGGGCGACCTCTCACAGATACGCAGTATTTT. The encoded protein is CASSPRDRGRPLTDTQYF.

The CDR3 DNA is TGTGCCAGTAACCCTGGACACCTGTTAGACGAGCAGTACTTC. The encoded protein is CASNPGHLLDEQYF. The chain combines TRBV19 with TRBJ2-7, with D possibly TRBD1 on 5 matching bases. This CDR3 is 14 amino acids long. Germline values: CDR1 LNHDA, CDR2 SQIVND (reference sequence). Between the trimmed V and J ends, which lost 7 bases and 5 bases, there was a span of 18 bases.